The 6 T cell receptor beta chains below were found in one sample sequenced in a study of T cells after yellow fever vaccination (dated by TCRdb to the late 2010s). Taken with the paper, the label for treatment or condition translates to: live attenuated yellow fever vaccine strain. The library was produced with 5' RACE. The instrument given in TCRdb is Illumina HiSeq 2500. TCRdb reworked the public reads: Q25 trimming with fastp, MiXCR clone assembly, productive beta chains retained. CDR3 protein sequences are deduplicated, and each keeps its most common genes and DNA. In all, the sample holds about 360,000 distinct CDR3 sequences, and more than 5.5% of those were seen once. The ten largest clones take up 14% to 15% of the sample. The sequencing used PBMCs, collected 5 days after the yellow fever booster vaccination. Receptors were obtained from a man aged 25-45 years who received the YFV17D yellow fever vaccine.

This clonotype was observed many times. This chain connects TRBV7-2 to TRBJ2-1; no clear D gene. Germline V gene data show CDR1 as SGHTA and CDR2 as FQGNSA. CDR3 size: 12 residues. Trimming took 4 bases from V and 9 from J, leaving 10 bases between them. The CDR3 sequence: CASSSGLLEQFF. Written as DNA, the CDR3 is TGTGCCAGCAGCTCTGGTCTTCTTGAGCAGTTCTTC.

This sequence joins TRBV14 and TRBJ2-1; D is uncertain. Germline V gives CDR1 SGHDN, CDR2 FVKESK. Trimming left V 2 bases short and J 4 bases short, with 6 bases between. CDR3 length equals 13 residues. Written as DNA, the CDR3 is TGTGCCAGCAGCCAACAGAGTTACAATGAGCAGTTCTTC. Protein sequence: CASSQQSYNEQFF.

The rearrangement uses TRBV5-1 and TRBJ2-7; tentative D call: TRBD2 (5 bases). Germline CDR1 SGHRS, CDR2 YFSETQ. The CDR3 spans 16 residues. Between the trimmed V and J ends, which lost 4 bases and 6 bases, there was a span of 23 bases. CDR3 DNA: TGCGCCAGCAGCCCTAACCACGACACGGGGAGAATCGAGCAGTACTTC. Translated: CASSPNHDTGRIEQYF.

This clonotype has a handful of counts. The rearrangement uses TRBV29-1 and TRBJ1-1, with a tentative D call TRBD1 (5 bases). This CDR3 spans 10 amino acids. Germline CDR1 and CDR2: SQVTM and ANQGSEA. Trimming pared 8 bases from V and 5 bases from J, leaving 9 bases between. CDR3 nucleotide sequence: TGCAGCTCGGGGGGAACTGAAGCTTTCTTT. Amino acids: CSSGGTEAFF.

In its sample, this clonotype was seen many times. The rearrangement joins TRBV5-1 to TRBJ2-5, with 8 bases aligning to TRBD1. This CDR3 is built from 14 residues. Germline assignment: CDR1 SGHRS and CDR2 YFSETQ. Trimming cost V 5 bases and J 1 base; bases outside gene matches: 4. In DNA, the CDR3 is TGCGCCAGCAGTTCAGGGGGCTCCCAAGAGACCCAGTACTTC. Amino acids: CASSSGGSQETQYF.

The rearrangement uses TRBV7-2 and TRBJ2-7, with TRBD2 identical over 7 bases. Losses at the gene ends were 6 bases for V and 6 bases for J; bases not matched to a gene: 8. The length of the CDR3 is 13 residues. CDR1 is SGHTA and CDR2 is FQGNSA in the germline V gene. DNA of the CDR3: TGTGCCAGCAGGGCTAGACTAGCTCCCGAGCAGTACTTC. It yields the protein CASRARLAPEQYF. Complete variable domain (other parts from reference TRBV7-2 and TRBJ2-7): GAGVSQSPSNKVTEKGKDVELRCDPISGHTALYWYRQSLGQGLEFLIYFQGNSAPDKSGLPSDRFSAERTGGSVSTLTIQRTQQEDSAVYLCASRARLAPEQYFGPGTRLTVT.